The T cell receptor beta chain described here comes from a study of blood T cell repertoires in COVID-19. The CDR3 has 12 amino acids. The V gene lost 4 bases and the J gene lost 4 bases, with 10 bases spanning the gap. CDR1 is SQVTM and CDR2 is ANQGSEA in the germline V gene. Per the original methods: Reference gene primer amplification gave estimated nucleated cell counts. Clones were read by immunoSEQ multiplex PCR, and TCRdb kept only the in-frame ones, dropping some. The DNA was the basis for D and trimming; V, J and clone size are from that table. This sample carries about 120,000 clones, about 80% of them seen once, and the ten largest clones take less than 9%.

The sequence came from a man between 65 and 85 years old with active or convalescent COVID-19. Sequenced material: peripheral blood. The J gene is TRBJ1-2, the V gene TRBV29-1; D remains unclear. The CDR3 nucleotides are TGCAGCGTTGCCCACCCGGTCTATGGCTACACCTTC. Translation: CSVAHPVYGYTF. The entire variable domain, with the rest obtained from reference TRBV29-1 and TRBJ1-2, is as follows: SAVISQKPSRDICQRGTSLTIQCQVDSQVTMMFWYRQQPGQSLTLIATANQGSEATYESGFVIDKFPISRPNLTFSTLTVSNMSPEDSSIYLCSVAHPVYGYTFGSGTRLTVV.